These 31 T cell receptor beta chains came from one sample sequenced in a study of blood T cell repertoires in COVID-19. The assay was immunoSEQ multiplex PCR, and TCRdb's table has in-frame clones only and misses some. The data contain 250,000 to 300,000 clones, over 75% of them seen just once; the ten biggest clones take up around 5.5%. Input material: peripheral blood. The receptors were gathered from a man aged 45-65 years with active or convalescent COVID-19.

The V call is TRBV7-8, the J call TRBJ2-3; no reliable D call. The V end was cut by 2 bases, the J end by 0 bases, with 12 bases between. Germline CDR1 is SGHVS and CDR2 is FQNEAQ. CDR3 length: 16 residues. The CDR3 reads CASSLRTNPSTDTQYF. CDR3 sequence (DNA): TGTGCCAGCAGCTTAAGAACTAATCCTAGCACAGATACGCAGTATTTT.

The J gene is TRBJ2-3, the V gene TRBV29-1; weak D call: TRBD2 (6 bases). Between the trimmed V and J ends, which lost 5 bases and 3 bases, there was a span of 12 bases. Looked up from germline, CDR1 is SQVTM and CDR2 is ANQGSEA. This CDR3 comprises 13 residues. The CDR3 here is CSVPAGRTDTQYF. The CDR3 bases are TGCAGCGTTCCGGCGGGAAGGACAGATACGCAGTATTTT.

The chain couples TRBV18 to TRBJ2-2, with D perhaps TRBD1 (5 bases). CDR1 is KGHSH and CDR2 is LQKENI in the germline V gene. Trimming took off 5 bases at V and 5 bases at J, with 9 bases between the two ends. The CDR3 sequence is 13 residues long. The chain's CDR3 is CASSEDSTGELFF. CDR3 nucleotides: TGTGCCAGCTCAGAAGACAGTACCGGGGAGCTGTTTTTT.

The chain joins TRBV5-4 to TRBJ1-2, with a weak D call TRBD1 (5 bases). V lost 4 bases, J lost 5 bases, and 21 bases lay in between. The CDR3 runs 16 residues. The germline CDR1 and CDR2 sequences are SGHNT and YYREEE (reference sequence). This CDR3 is CASSRGTTETIYGYTF. The CDR3, as DNA: TGTGCCAGCAGCCGGGGGACGACAGAAACCATTTATGGCTACACCTTC. The variable domain in full, with the rest retrieved from reference TRBV5-4 and TRBJ1-2, is ETGVTQSPTHLIKTRGQQVTLRCSSQSGHNTVSWYQQALGQGPQFIFQYYREEENGRGNFPPRFSGLQFPNYSSELNVNALELDDSALYLCASSRGTTETIYGYTFGSGTRLTVV.

This clone was seen just once. Other DNA sequences from this sample encode an identical CDR3 as well. This chain links TRBV19 with TRBJ1-6, with D possibly being TRBD1 (5 bases). Germline CDR1 LNHDA, CDR2 SQIVND (reference sequence). Trimming took 5 bases from V and 7 from J, leaving 9 bases between them. This CDR3 is built from 13 residues. The CDR3: CASSPGLNSPLHF. The CDR3 coding sequence is TGTGCCAGTAGTCCGGGACTGAATTCACCCCTCCACTTT.

This chain connects TRBV5-1 to TRBJ2-1; the D gene is possibly TRBD1 (6 bases). V lost 3 bases, J lost 2 bases, and 12 bases lay in between. The CDR3 has 15 residues. Germline CDR1 SGHRS, CDR2 YFSETQ. The CDR3 loop reads CASSSLGDTYNEQFF. As DNA, the CDR3 is TGCGCCAGCAGCTCTTTGGGGGACACCTACAATGAGCAGTTCTTC.

This chain joins TRBV19 and TRBJ1-1; D remains ambiguous. Germline CDR1 reads LNHDA; CDR2 reads SQIVND (reference sequence). Trimming took 10 bases from V and 5 from J, leaving 14 bases between them. The CDR3 contains 12 residues. CDR3 DNA sequence: TGTGCCACAACCTTCGGGAATACTGAAGCTTTCTTT. It codes for CATTFGNTEAFF.

The chain is built from TRBV7-6 and TRBJ2-2; D is possibly TRBD2 (9 bases). V dropped 2 bases and J dropped 6 bases, with 28 bases sitting between them. Germline CDR1 is SGHVS and CDR2 is FNYEAQ. This CDR3 spans 20 amino acids. DNA of the CDR3: TGTGCCAGCAGCTTAATTGGGACAGGAGAAAGCGGGAGGAAGGCCGGGGAGCTGTTTTTT. It encodes CASSLIGTGESGRKAGELFF.

This clone appeared a single time. V usage is TRBV24-1 and J usage is TRBJ2-3, with TRBD1 matching 9 bases. V dropped 9 bases and J dropped 4; count of bases not matched to a gene: 13. The germline V gene encodes CDR1 KGHDR and CDR2 SFDVKD. The CDR3 is 16 amino acids. CDR3 region: CATQSAPGQGPDTQYF. CDR3 nucleotide sequence: TGTGCCACCCAGTCGGCCCCCGGACAGGGGCCAGATACGCAGTATTTT.

The CDR3 coding sequence is TGTGCCAGTACCCTCCGGAGGGGGCTCGTAGATGGCTACACCTTC. Encoded protein: CASTLRRGLVDGYTF. The chain recombines TRBV19 with TRBJ1-2; 7 bases agree with TRBD1. The J segment lost 6 bases and the V segment lost 7 bases, leaving 14 bases of the junction unmatched. The CDR3 totals 15 residues. Germline lookup yields CDR1 LNHDA and CDR2 SQIVND (reference sequence).

The genes are TRBV9 and TRBJ2-4; 15 nucleotides align to TRBD2. Germline trimming cut 0 bases from V and 2 bases from J; bases unmatched to any gene: 6. The CDR3 extends over 19 amino acids. Germline V gene sequence: CDR1 SGDLS, CDR2 YYNGEE. CDR3 DNA sequence: TGTGCCAGCAGCGTAGGGACTAGCGGGAGGGCCGCTTCCAAAAACATTCAGTACTTC. It codes for CASSVGTSGRAASKNIQYF.

The chain has TRBV30 and TRBJ1-1, with D perhaps matching TRBD1 (6 bases). Germline assignment: CDR1 GTSNPN and CDR2 SVGIG (reference sequence). V gave up 3 bases and J gave up 4 bases, with 12 bases separating them. The CDR3 spans 13 residues. CDR3: CAWRVQGGTEAFF. CDR3 sequence (DNA): TGTGCCTGGAGGGTACAAGGGGGCACTGAAGCTTTCTTT.

The rearrangement links TRBV10-3 to TRBJ2-1; possibly TRBD2 for D (6 bases). The CDR3 has 13 residues. The germline V and J ends were trimmed by 10 bases and 1 base, with 11 bases remaining between them. Germline-derived CDR1 and CDR2 are ENHRY and SYGVKD. The CDR3 loop reads CATRGKSYNEQFF. The CDR3 DNA sequence: TGTGCCACTCGCGGGAAATCCTACAATGAGCAGTTCTTC.

This chain uses TRBV29-1 with TRBJ2-4; D is possibly TRBD2 (6 bases). V lost 6 bases and J lost 1, with 13 bases in between. Per germline, CDR1 SQVTM and CDR2 ANQGSEA. The CDR3 length is 14 residues. This chain's CDR3 is CSVREDRAKNIQYF. The CDR3 DNA follows: TGCAGCGTGAGGGAGGACCGGGCCAAAAACATTCAGTACTTC.

This chain links TRBV6-5 with TRBJ1-6; 7 bases are a match to TRBD1. From germline, CDR1 is MNHEY and CDR2 SVGAGI. V lost 6 bases to trimming and J lost 7 bases; unmatched junction nucleotides: 9. This CDR3 spans 15 amino acids. CDR3 in amino acids: CASSAQRGQNSPLHF. The CDR3 DNA follows: TGTGCCAGCAGCGCCCAAAGGGGGCAGAATTCACCCCTCCACTTT.

The chain is built from TRBV5-5 and TRBJ2-7, with 9 bases identical to TRBD1. The J segment lost 5 bases and the V segment lost 1 base, leaving 10 bases of the junction unmatched. CDR3 length equals 16 residues. The germline gives CDR1 SGHKS, CDR2 YYEKEE (reference sequence). The CDR3 here is CASSLSMGQGNHEQYF. The CDR3 bases are TGTGCCAGCAGCTTGTCGATGGGACAGGGTAACCACGAGCAGTACTTC.

This sequence joins TRBV13 and TRBJ2-7; D remains ambiguous. The CDR3 runs to 12 residues. Per the germline V gene, CDR1 is PRHDT and CDR2 is FYEKMQ (reference sequence). The V end was cut by 5 bases, the J end by 0 bases, with 5 bases between. Written as DNA, the CDR3 is TGTGCCAGCAGCCTAAGCTCCTACGAGCAGTACTTC. Encoded protein: CASSLSSYEQYF.

Of note for this clone: Distinct nucleotide sequences in the sample also encode this CDR3. The chain carries TRBV15 and TRBJ1-5; D unclear. Germline V gene lookup returns CDR1 LNHNV and CDR2 YYDKDF (reference sequence). There are 15 residues in the CDR3. V lost 0 bases and J 2 bases, leaving 8 bases between the germline ends. The CDR3 loop reads CATSRDPGGNQPQHF. The CDR3 DNA reads as TGTGCCACCAGCAGAGATCCGGGAGGCAATCAGCCCCAGCATTTT. The full variable domain, in which reference TRBV15 and TRBJ1-5 provide the parts outside the CDR3, is DAMVIQNPRYQVTQFGKPVTLSCSQTLNHNVMYWYQQKSSQAPKLLFHYYDKDFNNEADTPDNFQSRRPNTSFCFLDIRSPGLGDTAMYLCATSRDPGGNQPQHFGDGTRLSIL.

The J gene is TRBJ2-7, the V gene TRBV11-2; 8 bases line up with TRBD2. CDR1 is SGHAT, CDR2 FQNNGV, per germline. The CDR3 length is 17 residues. V shed 1 base and J 7 bases; nucleotides not matched to a gene: 15. The CDR3 protein is CASSLGAQAGGYEEQYF. The CDR3 region has the DNA TGTGCCAGCAGCTTAGGGGCTCAGGCGGGAGGTTATGAAGAGCAGTACTTC.

The genes are TRBV4-1 and TRBJ2-1; D not resolved. The CDR3 loop spans 15 amino acids. Germline V lookup: CDR1 MGHRA, CDR2 YSYEKL. Trimming took off 0 bases at V and 1 base at J, with 7 bases between the two ends. In DNA, the CDR3 is TGCGCCAGCAGCCAAGATCCACAGTCCTACAATGAGCAGTTCTTC. This sequence encodes CASSQDPQSYNEQFF.

This rearrangement joins TRBV5-1 to TRBJ1-1, with 7 bases matching TRBD1. V was pared by 4 bases and J by 1 base, with 10 bases of the junction left unmatched. The CDR3 loop spans 16 amino acids. From germline, CDR1 is SGHRS and CDR2 YFSETQ. In DNA, the CDR3 is TGCGCCAGCAGCGGTTACAGCCGGACAGGGAACACTGAAGCTTTCTTT. Amino acid sequence: CASSGYSRTGNTEAFF.

In its sample, this clone was seen once. The chain joins TRBV7-8 to TRBJ2-5, with TRBD2 identical over 7 bases. Germline V CDR1 and CDR2: SGHVS, FQNEAQ. There are 14 residues in the CDR3. V dropped 1 base and J dropped 5; count of bases not matched to a gene: 4. This CDR3 reads CASSLGVSGETQYF. For the CDR3, the DNA is TGTGCCAGCAGCTTAGGCGTTAGCGGGGAGACCCAGTACTTC.

This chain uses TRBV19 with TRBJ2-6, with 7 bases lining up with TRBD1. Germline CDR1 and CDR2: LNHDA and SQIVND (reference sequence). V was pared by 7 bases and J by 2 bases, with 2 bases of the junction left unmatched. The CDR3 is 14 amino acids. The CDR3 protein is CASNDRAGANVLTF. The CDR3 DNA reads TGTGCCAGTAACGACAGGGCTGGGGCCAACGTCCTGACTTTC.

J is TRBJ1-6 and V is TRBV4-1; D not resolved. The CDR3 runs to 14 residues. V was pared by 0 bases and J by 10 bases, with 10 bases between. Germline V gene sequence: CDR1 MGHRA, CDR2 YSYEKL. CDR3 sequence (DNA): TGCGCCAGCAGCCAAGAACGGGAGGCCTCACCCCTCCACTTT. Its translation: CASSQEREASPLHF.

The rearrangement links TRBV19 to TRBJ2-7, with 10 positions matching TRBD2. CDR1 is LNHDA and CDR2 is SQIVND in the germline V gene (reference sequence). The V and J ends lost 7 bases and 6 bases, in that order; junction bases with no gene match: 9. The CDR3 runs to 14 residues. CDR3 region: CASKRGTSASEQYF. DNA for the CDR3: TGTGCCAGTAAAAGAGGGACTAGCGCCAGCGAGCAGTACTTC. The whole variable domain, remainder taken from reference TRBV19 and TRBJ2-7, is DGGITQSPKYLFRKEGQNVTLSCEQNLNHDAMYWYRQDPGQGLRLIYYSQIVNDFQKGDIAEGYSVSREKKESFPLTVTSAQKNPTAFYLCASKRGTSASEQYFGPGTRLTVT.

The V call is TRBV9, the J call TRBJ1-1, with D unclear. The germline CDR1 and CDR2 sequences are SGDLS and YYNGEE. V dropped 1 base and J dropped 4 bases, with 11 bases sitting between them. This CDR3 spans 14 amino acids. CDR3 residues: CASSVSPGGTEAFF. The CDR3 DNA follows: TGTGCCAGCAGCGTATCTCCCGGAGGCACTGAAGCTTTCTTT.

This CDR3 reads CASSLTGSGNTIYF. Written as DNA, the CDR3 is TGCGCCAGCAGCTTGACAGGCTCTGGAAACACCATATATTTT. The rearrangement joins TRBV5-1 to TRBJ1-3; D is perhaps TRBD1 (5 bases). The CDR3 contains 14 residues. Between the trimmed V and J ends, which lost 1 base and 0 bases, there was a span of 5 bases. Germline CDR1 is SGHRS and CDR2 is YFSETQ.

This clone was observed a single time. This chain joins TRBV19 and TRBJ2-1; D gene unclear. Between the trimmed V and J ends, which lost 2 bases and 10 bases, there was a span of 12 bases. This CDR3 spans 13 amino acids. The V gene's germline CDR1 is LNHDA and CDR2 SQIVND (reference sequence). Written as DNA, the CDR3 is TGTGCCAGTAGTATAACCCATCAACAAGAGCAGTTCTTC. As protein: CASSITHQQEQFF. Combining the CDR3 with reference TRBV19 and TRBJ2-1 gives the whole variable domain DGGITQSPKYLFRKEGQNVTLSCEQNLNHDAMYWYRQDPGQGLRLIYYSQIVNDFQKGDIAEGYSVSREKKESFPLTVTSAQKNPTAFYLCASSITHQQEQFFGPGTRLTVL.

The chain joins TRBV19 to TRBJ1-1; possible D gene TRBD1, 6 bases. CDR3 size: 16 residues. The V gene's germline CDR1 is LNHDA and CDR2 SQIVND (reference sequence). The V end lost 5 bases, the J end lost 0 bases, and 16 bases lay between the germline ends. This CDR3 reads CASSRTDRFMNTEAFF. Here the CDR3 DNA reads TGTGCCAGTAGTCGGACAGATCGCTTCATGAACACTGAAGCTTTCTTT.

This chain uses TRBV5-1 with TRBJ2-2, with TRBD1 identical over 11 bases. The V gene's germline CDR1 is SGHRS and CDR2 YFSETQ. V gave up 4 bases and J gave up 4 bases; unmatched junction bases: 9. The CDR3 length is 17 residues. CDR3: CASSRYSGTGGTGELFF. The CDR3 DNA is TGCGCCAGCAGCCGTTATTCCGGGACAGGGGGCACCGGGGAGCTGTTTTTT.

The chain is built from TRBV6-5 and TRBJ2-1; 8 nucleotides agree with TRBD2. The length of the CDR3 is 15 residues. The germline CDR1 and CDR2 sequences are MNHEY and SVGAGI. The V and J ends lost 6 bases and 4 bases, in that order; junction bases with no gene match: 8. In nucleotides, the CDR3 is TGTGCCAGCAGCCCCGGGGGGGGCCCGTACAATGAGCAGTTCTTC. This sequence encodes CASSPGGGPYNEQFF.